The clone carrying this T cell receptor beta chain showed up just a few times. Its target is unknown. Expressed TCRB transcripts were sequenced, since all the RNA that had been isolated was reverse transcribed. Profiling relied on immunoSEQ multiplex PCR, and the TCRdb table lists in-frame clones only, not all of them. This table holds about 240,000 clones, about 14% found once. With 4 bases removed from V and 1 base from J, the gap between germline ends came to 15 bases. The CDR3 is made up of 15 amino acids. Germline lookup yields CDR1 SGHNT and CDR2 YYREEE (reference sequence). The sample originates from a study of beta chain features in type 1 diabetes. Study-wide results and limits: The study found moderately but significantly shorter TCRB CDR3s in all four CD4+ subsets of Type 1 diabetes patients.

CD4+ cells of the naive, central memory, regulatory and stem cell-like memory types were sorted via CD45RO/CCR7/CD25/CD127/CD95/CD27. The TCR sequence derives from a young man with type 1 diabetes. Sequencing input: naive CD4+ T cells from blood. The V gene is TRBV5-4, the J gene TRBJ2-7, with a tentative D call TRBD2 (5 bases). The DNA of the CDR3 is TGTGCCAGCAGCCCGAGAGAGGGAGTGTCCTACGAGCAGTACTTC. This gives the protein CASSPREGVSYEQYF.